Presented here are 26 T cell receptor beta chains from one specimen sequenced in a study of T cell changes during pregnancy in multiple sclerosis. Sequencing used immunoSEQ multiplex PCR; TCRdb keeps in-frame clones, though not all of them. Here the sample spans approximately 49,000 clones, 80% to 90% being singletons. The source was CD4+ T cells from peripheral blood mononuclear cells, collected in the second trimester of pregnancy. Receptors originate from a female donor with multiple sclerosis, enrolled in a pregnancy study.

The chain is built from TRBV11-1 and TRBJ1-4; 8 nucleotides align to TRBD1. CDR3 length equals 15 residues. V dropped 8 bases and J dropped 4; count of bases not matched to a gene: 9. Per germline, CDR1 SGHAT and CDR2 FQDESV (reference sequence). The CDR3 loop reads CASSSGDRINEKLFF. The CDR3 DNA is TGTGCCAGCTCCTCCGGGGACAGGATTAATGAAAAACTGTTTTTT.

The chain links TRBV11-3 to TRBJ2-1, with 9 bases identical to TRBD2. After removal of 1 base from V and 10 bases from J, the junction contained 2 bases not matched to a gene. The CDR3 is made up of 13 amino acids. Germline V CDR1 and CDR2: SGHNT, YENEEA. The CDR3 bases are TGTGCCAGCAGCTTAGCGACTAGCGGAGAGCAGTTCTTC. It codes for CASSLATSGEQFF.

The chain is built from TRBV7-3 and TRBJ2-7; possible D gene TRBD1, 5 bases. In germline, CDR1 is SGHTA, CDR2 FQGTGA. The CDR3 has 13 residues. The germline V and J ends were trimmed by 1 base and 6 bases, with 10 bases remaining between them. CDR3 in amino acids: CASSLMDQGEQYF. DNA for the CDR3: TGTGCCAGCAGCTTAATGGACCAGGGCGAGCAGTACTTC.

The chain links TRBV6-5 to TRBJ2-7; 9 bases align to TRBD2. This CDR3 has 15 residues. CDR1 is MNHEY, CDR2 SVGAGI, per germline. After removal of 0 bases from V and 4 bases from J, the junction contained 4 bases not matched to a gene. The CDR3 region is CASSYSLAGGYEQYF. CDR3 nucleotides: TGTGCCAGCAGTTACTCTCTGGCGGGAGGGTACGAGCAGTACTTC.

The rearrangement joins TRBV19 to TRBJ1-5; D not resolved. Germline CDR1 LNHDA, CDR2 SQIVND (reference sequence). The CDR3 contains 12 residues. V gave up 10 bases and J gave up 2 bases, with 9 bases separating them. CDR3 sequence: CATGLGNQPQHF. CDR3 DNA: TGTGCCACGGGTCTGGGCAATCAGCCCCAGCATTTT.

The chain joins TRBV14 to TRBJ1-1, with D tentatively TRBD1 (6 bases). Germline assignment: CDR1 SGHDN and CDR2 FVKESK. Trimming shortened V by 0 bases and J by 5 bases, and 16 bases separated the two germline ends. This CDR3 spans 16 amino acids. The CDR3 protein is CASSQDLSRGRTEAFF. Written as DNA, the CDR3 is TGTGCCAGCAGCCAAGATCTTTCCAGGGGACGGACTGAAGCTTTCTTT.

The V and J genes are TRBV5-1 and TRBJ2-1, with 9 bases fitting TRBD2. The germline CDR1 and CDR2 sequences are SGHRS and YFSETQ. With V trimmed by 3 bases and J by 0 bases, 7 bases remained unmatched. CDR3 length equals 17 residues. CDR3: CASSYPTSGSSYNEQFF. In nucleotides, the CDR3 is TGCGCCAGCAGCTATCCTACTAGCGGGTCCTCCTACAATGAGCAGTTCTTC.

The chain carries TRBV19 and TRBJ2-7; 11 bases match TRBD2. Germline V gene sequence: CDR1 LNHDA, CDR2 SQIVND (reference sequence). The CDR3 sequence is 16 residues long. V gave up 1 base and J gave up 1 base; unmatched junction bases: 3. The chain's CDR3 is CASSIALAGGSYEQYF. The CDR3 coding sequence is TGTGCCAGTAGTATAGCGCTAGCGGGAGGATCCTACGAGCAGTACTTC.

The CDR3 spells CASSTNFNEQFF. CDR3 bases: TGTGCCAGCAGCACCAACTTTAATGAGCAGTTCTTC. The chain is built from TRBV6-6 and TRBJ2-1; D is unclear. Germline V gene lookup returns CDR1 MNHNY and CDR2 SVGAGI (reference sequence). The CDR3 consists of 12 residues. Trimming stripped 6 bases from V and 7 bases from J, with 10 bases between.

The chain carries TRBV25-1 and TRBJ1-2; possibly TRBD1 for D (6 bases). Germline CDR1 is MGHDK and CDR2 is SYGVNS. Trimming removed 3 bases at V and 4 bases at J, with 12 bases between. This CDR3 is 14 amino acids long. The CDR3: CASSDLDSLYGYTF. Written as DNA, the CDR3 is TGTGCCAGCAGTGACTTGGACAGCCTCTATGGCTACACCTTC.

This chain links TRBV7-9 with TRBJ1-2, with D possibly matching TRBD1 (5 bases). Germline CDR1 is SEHNR and CDR2 is FQNEAQ (reference sequence). V was pared by 1 base and J by 8 bases, with 14 bases between. The CDR3 length is 14 residues. The CDR3 protein is CASSLGAGRSGYTF. For the CDR3, the DNA is TGTGCCAGCAGCTTAGGGGCAGGGAGGTCCGGCTACACCTTC.

This clone was detected only once. V gene TRBV6-5 combines with J gene TRBJ1-3; D uncertain. V lost 5 bases to trimming and J lost 6 bases, with 14 bases between them. Germline loops: CDR1 MNHEY, CDR2 SVGAGI. This CDR3 has 14 residues. CDR3 sequence reads: CASSVGLIENTIYF. In DNA form, the CDR3 reads TGTGCCAGCAGTGTGGGCCTCATCGAAAACACCATATATTTT.

The CDR3 is CAWDRQGQETQYF. The CDR3 bases are TGTGCCTGGGATCGACAGGGTCAAGAGACCCAGTACTTC. J is TRBJ2-5 and V is TRBV30, with 7 positions matching TRBD1. J was trimmed by 2 bases and V by 5 bases; bases with no gene match: 5. Germline CDR1 GTSNPN, CDR2 SVGIG (reference sequence). CDR3 length: 13 amino acids. The variable domain in full, completed from reference TRBV30 and TRBJ2-5, reads SQTIHQWPATLVQPVGSPLSLECTVEGTSNPNLYWYRQAAGRGLQLLFYSVGIGQISSEVPQNLSASRPQDRQFILSSKKLLLSDSGFYLCAWDRQGQETQYFGPGTRLLVL.

V and J are TRBV29-1 and TRBJ2-5; 7 positions agree with TRBD1. Germline lookup yields CDR1 SQVTM and CDR2 ANQGSEA. V lost 7 bases and J lost 4; bases outside the gene matches: 6. CDR3 length equals 12 residues. CDR3 in amino acids: CSASGQAETQYF. In DNA form, the CDR3 reads TGCAGCGCCTCAGGACAGGCAGAGACCCAGTACTTC.

The chain recombines TRBV2 with TRBJ2-3; 8 positions agree with TRBD2. The CDR3 length is 15 residues. CDR1 and CDR2 (germline): SNHLY, FYNNEI. V lost 3 bases and J lost 3; bases outside the gene matches: 5. The CDR3 DNA reads as TGTGCCAGCAGTGATGGCGGGAGGCGGACAGATACGCAGTATTTT. Its protein is CASSDGGRRTDTQYF.

In DNA form, the CDR3 reads TGTGCCATCAGCTCCCCTAGCGGGTACTCCTACGAGCAGTACTTC. It yields the protein CAISSPSGYSYEQYF. The genes are TRBV10-3 and TRBJ2-7; 8 bases match TRBD2. Per germline, CDR1 ENHRY and CDR2 SYGVKD. Losses at the gene ends were 6 bases for V and 0 bases for J; bases not matched to a gene: 7. This CDR3 is built from 15 residues.

V and J are TRBV11-2 and TRBJ2-1, with D perhaps matching TRBD2 (5 bases). Trimming pared 5 bases from V and 3 bases from J, leaving 14 bases between. The CDR3 sequence is 15 residues long. Germline V lookup: CDR1 SGHAT, CDR2 FQNNGV. The CDR3 DNA follows: TGTGCCAGCAGCCGTTTAGAACGGGGCTACAATGAGCAGTTCTTC. This encodes CASSRLERGYNEQFF.

The chain links TRBV19 to TRBJ2-7, with 7 bases fitting TRBD1. This CDR3 has 15 amino acids. J lost 4 bases, V lost 6 bases, and 12 bases had no gene match. Per the germline V gene, CDR1 is LNHDA and CDR2 is SQIVND (reference sequence). The CDR3 reads CASSQGGPPMYEQYF. The CDR3 DNA reads as TGTGCCAGTAGCCAAGGGGGCCCACCTATGTACGAGCAGTACTTC.

This clone has only one observation. The chain joins TRBV7-9 to TRBJ2-3, with 12 bases that match TRBD2. V shed 7 bases, J shed 2 bases, and the junction held 7 bases outside the gene matches. CDR3 length: 16 amino acids. CDR1 and CDR2 (germline): SEHNR, FQNEAQ (reference sequence). The CDR3 protein is CASTAGTSGFTDTQYF. CDR3 nucleotide sequence: TGTGCCAGCACCGCCGGGACTAGCGGGTTCACAGATACGCAGTATTTT. The entire variable domain, with the rest obtained from reference TRBV7-9 and TRBJ2-3, is as follows: DTGVSQNPRHKITKRGQNVTFRCDPISEHNRLYWYRQTLGQGPEFLTYFQNEAQLEKSRLLSDRFSAERPKGSFSTLEIQRTEQGDSAMYLCASTAGTSGFTDTQYFGPGTRLTVL.

The chain recombines TRBV14 with TRBJ2-3, with D possibly TRBD2 on 5 matching bases. V dropped 4 bases and J dropped 0 bases, with 8 bases sitting between them. The CDR3 consists of 14 residues. CDR1 and CDR2 (germline): SGHDN, FVKESK. The CDR3 nucleotides are TGTGCCAGCAGCCCGGAGCGGAGCACAGATACGCAGTATTTT. Its protein product is CASSPERSTDTQYF.

The chain links TRBV7-8 to TRBJ2-7, with TRBD1 identical over 7 bases. V shed 5 bases and J 5 bases; nucleotides not matched to a gene: 18. Germline values: CDR1 SGHVS, CDR2 FQNEAQ. The CDR3 length is 17 residues. CDR3 sequence: CASSKDTTGVDFHEQYF. The CDR3 nucleotides read TGTGCCAGCAGCAAAGATACCACAGGGGTCGATTTCCACGAGCAGTACTTC.

The V gene is TRBV25-1, the J gene TRBJ2-7; TRBD2 agrees at 9 bases. With 4 bases clipped from V and 0 bases from J, the junction kept 7 bases outside the gene matches. Germline assignment: CDR1 MGHDK and CDR2 SYGVNS. This CDR3 spans 16 amino acids. The CDR3 spells CASSGVGSGSSYEQYF. The CDR3 nucleotides are TGTGCCAGCAGTGGGGTAGGTAGCGGGAGCTCCTACGAGCAGTACTTC.

This rearrangement joins TRBV5-1 to TRBJ1-4, with 8 bases matching TRBD1. CDR3 length: 14 amino acids. Germline CDR1 and CDR2: SGHRS and YFSETQ. V was pared by 2 bases and J by 7 bases, with 4 bases of the junction left unmatched. In DNA, the CDR3 is TGCGCCAGCAGCTTAACAGGGGGTGGTGAAAAACTGTTTTTT. This gives the protein CASSLTGGGEKLFF.

The genes are TRBV28 and TRBJ1-5; D perhaps matches TRBD1 (5 bases). The germline CDR1 and CDR2 sequences are MDHEN and SYDVKM. This CDR3 has 15 amino acids. Trimming pared 6 bases from V and 0 bases from J, leaving 12 bases between. The CDR3 DNA follows: TGTGCCAGCAGGTCCCCAGGGAATAGCAATCAGCCCCAGCATTTT. This codes for CASRSPGNSNQPQHF.

There are a few counts of this clone. This sequence joins TRBV28 and TRBJ2-1; TRBD1 aligns across 12 bases. V lost 7 bases, J lost 4 bases, and 11 bases stayed unmatched. Germline CDR1 MDHEN, CDR2 SYDVKM. This CDR3 spans 17 amino acids. The CDR3 loop is CASTPTRDRGRYNEQFF. The CDR3, as DNA: TGTGCCAGCACCCCGACCCGGGACAGGGGGCGATACAATGAGCAGTTCTTC.

The chain employs TRBV2 and TRBJ2-3; the match to TRBD2 covers 7 bases. The CDR3 has 15 amino acids. Losses at the gene ends were 3 bases for V and 4 bases for J; bases not matched to a gene: 7. Germline values: CDR1 SNHLY, CDR2 FYNNEI. In DNA, the CDR3 is TGTGCCAGCAGTGATAGTGAGCGGGGATCAGATACGCAGTATTTT. It yields the protein CASSDSERGSDTQYF.